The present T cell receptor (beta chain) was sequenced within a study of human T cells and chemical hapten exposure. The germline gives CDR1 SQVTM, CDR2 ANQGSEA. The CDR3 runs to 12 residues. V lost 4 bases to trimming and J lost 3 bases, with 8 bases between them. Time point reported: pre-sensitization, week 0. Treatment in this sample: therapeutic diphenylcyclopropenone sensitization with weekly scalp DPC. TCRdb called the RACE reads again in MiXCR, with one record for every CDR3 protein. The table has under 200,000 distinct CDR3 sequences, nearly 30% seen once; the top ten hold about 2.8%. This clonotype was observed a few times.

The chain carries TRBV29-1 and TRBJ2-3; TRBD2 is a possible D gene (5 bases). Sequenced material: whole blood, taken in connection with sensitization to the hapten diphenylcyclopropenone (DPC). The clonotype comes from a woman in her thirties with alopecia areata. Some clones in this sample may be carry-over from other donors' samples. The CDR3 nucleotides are TGCAGCGTTGTTGAGGGAACAGATACGCAGTATTTT. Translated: CSVVEGTDTQYF.